This is a list of T cell receptor beta chains from one sample in a study of blood T cell repertoires in COVID-19. Some clones are missing from TCRdb's copy, which holds only in-frame ones; the method was immunoSEQ multiplex PCR. There are 120,000 or so clones in the sample; approximately 90% occur only once, and less than 30% lies in the top ten. The sequenced sample consisted of peripheral blood. The receptors derive from an older man with active or convalescent COVID-19. Each CDR3 is given with its conserved first and last residue. A D gene is named only where the DNA matches it firmly. Clone size is stated in some rows and not others, as once, few, many or a class when expanded.

j_call: TRBJ2-3; v_call: TRBV6-6; d_call: -; cdr3_length: 16; clone_size: once; cdr3_aa: CASSYVQGKSTDTQYF; cdr3_nt: TGTGCCAGCAGTTACGTCCAGGGGAAAAGCACAGATACGCAGTATTTT
j_call: TRBJ1-4; v_call: TRBV28; d_call: -; cdr3_length: 15; clone_size: -; cdr3_aa: CASTLPTSGGEKLFF; cdr3_nt: TGTGCCAGCACCCTACCGACCTCGGGAGGTGAAAAACTGTTTTTT
j_call: TRBJ2-3; v_call: TRBV7-9; d_call: -; cdr3_length: 16; clone_size: -; cdr3_aa: CASSLSQGPSTDTQYF; cdr3_nt: TGTGCCAGCAGCCTCTCACAGGGTCCGAGCACAGATACGCAGTATTTT
j_call: TRBJ2-1; v_call: TRBV7-3; d_call: TRBD2; cdr3_length: 13; clone_size: -; cdr3_aa: CASSSRASGEQFF; cdr3_nt: TGTGCCAGCAGCTCTCGGGCTAGCGGTGAGCAGTTCTTC
j_call: TRBJ2-1; v_call: TRBV7-6; d_call: TRBD2; cdr3_length: 18; clone_size: -; cdr3_aa: CASSHGLAEWSSVVEQFF; cdr3_nt: TGTGCCAGCAGCCACGGACTAGCGGAGTGGAGTAGTGTAGTTGAGCAGTTCTTC
j_call: TRBJ1-4; v_call: TRBV5-1; d_call: -; cdr3_length: 14; clone_size: -; cdr3_aa: CASSLGQGREKLFF; cdr3_nt: TGCGCCAGCAGCTTGGGCCAGGGGCGTGAAAAACTGTTTTTT
j_call: TRBJ2-3; v_call: TRBV7-2; d_call: TRBD2; cdr3_length: 15; clone_size: -; cdr3_aa: CASSPGLAGGDTQYF; cdr3_nt: TGTGCCAGCAGCCCCGGACTAGCGGGGGGGGATACGCAGTATTTT
j_call: TRBJ2-1; v_call: TRBV27; d_call: TRBD1; cdr3_length: 16; clone_size: -; cdr3_aa: CASSLSNRGPQGQQFF; cdr3_nt: TGTGCCAGCAGTTTATCAAACAGGGGGCCCCAAGGGCAGCAGTTCTTC
j_call: TRBJ2-5; v_call: TRBV6-1; d_call: TRBD2; cdr3_length: 14; clone_size: -; cdr3_aa: CASSERTSGRTQYF; cdr3_nt: TGTGCCAGCAGTGAAAGGACTAGCGGGAGGACCCAGTACTTC
j_call: TRBJ1-2; v_call: TRBV19; d_call: -; cdr3_length: 15; clone_size: once; cdr3_aa: CASRSFVPANYGYTF; cdr3_nt: TGTGCCAGTAGATCTTTCGTCCCGGCTAACTATGGCTACACCTTC
j_call: TRBJ1-2; v_call: TRBV18; d_call: -; cdr3_length: 16; clone_size: -; cdr3_aa: CASSPEGSRANYGYTF; cdr3_nt: TGTGCCAGCTCACCAGAGGGATCGAGAGCTAACTATGGCTACACCTTC
j_call: TRBJ2-5; v_call: TRBV6-5; d_call: TRBD2; cdr3_length: 15; clone_size: -; cdr3_aa: CASSLAGGPGETQYF; cdr3_nt: TGTGCCAGCAGTCTAGCGGGAGGGCCGGGAGAGACCCAGTACTTC
j_call: TRBJ2-1; v_call: TRBV9; d_call: -; cdr3_length: 14; clone_size: -; cdr3_aa: CASSVGGPYNEQFF; cdr3_nt: TGTGCCAGCAGCGTAGGGGGGCCCTACAATGAGCAGTTCTTC
j_call: TRBJ2-7; v_call: TRBV6-5; d_call: TRBD2; cdr3_length: 15; clone_size: -; cdr3_aa: CASSYWTSGSYEQYF; cdr3_nt: TGTGCCAGCAGTTACTGGACTAGCGGGAGTTACGAGCAGTACTTC
j_call: TRBJ1-1; v_call: TRBV20-1; d_call: TRBD1; cdr3_length: 15; clone_size: once; cdr3_aa: CSASDFTGTDTEAFF; cdr3_nt: TGCAGTGCTAGTGATTTTACCGGGACAGACACTGAAGCTTTCTTT
j_call: TRBJ2-5; v_call: TRBV19; d_call: -; cdr3_length: 15; clone_size: once; cdr3_aa: CASSTPGSHQETQYF; cdr3_nt: TGTGCCAGTAGTACTCCCGGGTCCCATCAAGAGACCCAGTACTTC
j_call: TRBJ2-5; v_call: TRBV7-6; d_call: TRBD1; cdr3_length: 19; clone_size: -; cdr3_aa: CASSLAGTGRAIPRGGQYF; cdr3_nt: TGTGCCAGCAGCTTAGCCGGGACAGGGCGCGCTATACCGAGAGGGGGCCAGTACTTC
j_call: TRBJ1-1; v_call: TRBV5-1; d_call: TRBD1; cdr3_length: 14; clone_size: -; cdr3_aa: CASNTGTGDTEAFF; cdr3_nt: TGCGCCAGCAACACCGGGACAGGGGACACTGAAGCTTTCTTT
j_call: TRBJ1-1; v_call: TRBV2; d_call: -; cdr3_length: 14; clone_size: -; cdr3_aa: CASSPGGAGTEAFF; cdr3_nt: TGTGCCAGCAGCCCGGGAGGGGCAGGCACTGAAGCTTTCTTT
j_call: TRBJ2-7; v_call: TRBV23-1; d_call: -; cdr3_length: 15; clone_size: -; cdr3_aa: CASTRKGVRGYEQYF; cdr3_nt: TGCGCCAGCACACGGAAAGGGGTCCGAGGCTACGAGCAGTACTTC
j_call: TRBJ1-1; v_call: TRBV18; d_call: TRBD1; cdr3_length: 12; clone_size: -; cdr3_aa: CASSPRTGESFF; cdr3_nt: TGTGCCAGCTCACCACGAACAGGGGAGTCTTTCTTT
j_call: TRBJ1-1; v_call: TRBV2; d_call: -; cdr3_length: 14; clone_size: -; cdr3_aa: CASHGIGLNTEAFF; cdr3_nt: TGTGCCAGCCACGGGATAGGGCTGAACACTGAAGCTTTCTTT
j_call: TRBJ2-5; v_call: TRBV6-5; d_call: TRBD2; cdr3_length: 15; clone_size: -; cdr3_aa: CASSNPSGRPETQYF; cdr3_nt: TGTGCCAGCAGTAATCCTAGCGGGAGACCCGAGACCCAGTACTTC
j_call: TRBJ1-5; v_call: TRBV27; d_call: -; cdr3_length: 17; clone_size: -; cdr3_aa: CASSPVSYRSGSQPQHF; cdr3_nt: TGTGCCAGCAGTCCGGTGAGCTACAGGTCGGGCAGTCAGCCCCAGCATTTT
j_call: TRBJ2-2; v_call: TRBV30; d_call: -; cdr3_length: 15; clone_size: -; cdr3_aa: CAWFSGGKGSGELFF; cdr3_nt: TGTGCCTGGTTTAGTGGCGGGAAGGGGTCCGGGGAGCTGTTTTTT
j_call: TRBJ2-1; v_call: TRBV3-1/TRBV3-2; d_call: TRBD2; cdr3_length: 13; clone_size: -; cdr3_aa: CASSAGLVNEQFF; cdr3_nt: TGTGCCAGCAGCGCCGGACTAGTTAATGAGCAGTTCTTC
j_call: TRBJ2-1; v_call: TRBV7-2; d_call: TRBD1; cdr3_length: 16; clone_size: -; cdr3_aa: CASSLDGTGGWNEQFF; cdr3_nt: TGTGCCAGCAGCTTAGATGGGACAGGGGGCTGGAATGAGCAGTTCTTC
j_call: TRBJ2-7; v_call: TRBV12-3/TRBV12-4; d_call: -; cdr3_length: 11; clone_size: -; cdr3_aa: CASSLAREQYF; cdr3_nt: TGTGCCAGCAGTTTGGCGAGGGAGCAGTACTTC
j_call: TRBJ2-1; v_call: TRBV11-3; d_call: TRBD1; cdr3_length: 16; clone_size: -; cdr3_aa: CASSLDGQGNYNEQFF; cdr3_nt: TGTGCCAGCAGCTTAGATGGACAGGGGAATTACAATGAGCAGTTCTTC
j_call: TRBJ1-5; v_call: TRBV27; d_call: -; cdr3_length: 14; clone_size: -; cdr3_aa: CASSPLEGQEPQHF; cdr3_nt: TGTGCCAGCAGTCCCCTCGAGGGTCAAGAGCCCCAGCATTTT
j_call: TRBJ2-1; v_call: TRBV19; d_call: TRBD2; cdr3_length: 18; clone_size: once; cdr3_aa: CASSIKAGGPGVYNEQFF; cdr3_nt: TGTGCCAGTAGTATAAAAGCGGGAGGGCCGGGCGTCTACAATGAGCAGTTCTTC
j_call: TRBJ2-1; v_call: TRBV7-2; d_call: -; cdr3_length: 13; clone_size: -; cdr3_aa: CASSSGSVNEQFF; cdr3_nt: TGTGCCAGCAGCTCGGGGAGCGTTAATGAGCAGTTCTTC
j_call: TRBJ1-1; v_call: TRBV20-1; d_call: -; cdr3_length: 15; clone_size: few; cdr3_aa: CSASGRESLNTEAFF; cdr3_nt: TGCAGTGCTAGTGGTCGGGAGTCCTTGAACACTGAAGCTTTCTTT
j_call: TRBJ2-6; v_call: TRBV11-3; d_call: TRBD1; cdr3_length: 18; clone_size: -; cdr3_aa: CASSTGDRGEGGANVLTF; cdr3_nt: TGTGCCAGCAGCACCGGGGACAGGGGGGAAGGTGGGGCCAACGTCCTGACTTTC
j_call: TRBJ2-1; v_call: TRBV27; d_call: -; cdr3_length: 14; clone_size: -; cdr3_aa: CASSFEGSYNEQFF; cdr3_nt: TGTGCCAGCAGTTTTGAGGGCTCCTACAATGAGCAGTTCTTC
j_call: TRBJ1-5; v_call: TRBV19; d_call: TRBD1; cdr3_length: 15; clone_size: -; cdr3_aa: CASRTGGGGNQPQHF; cdr3_nt: TGTGCCAGTAGAACAGGGGGGGGTGGCAATCAGCCCCAGCATTTT
j_call: TRBJ2-2; v_call: TRBV2; d_call: TRBD1; cdr3_length: 15; clone_size: -; cdr3_aa: CASSRGQGFAGELFF; cdr3_nt: TGTGCCAGCAGTCGGGGACAGGGCTTTGCCGGGGAGCTGTTTTTT
j_call: TRBJ2-2; v_call: TRBV7-9; d_call: TRBD1; cdr3_length: 17; clone_size: once; cdr3_aa: CASSFPGTGVHTGELFF; cdr3_nt: TGTGCCAGCAGCTTTCCCGGGACAGGGGTACACACCGGGGAGCTGTTTTTT
j_call: TRBJ2-5; v_call: TRBV27; d_call: TRBD2; cdr3_length: 17; clone_size: -; cdr3_aa: CASSPLRLAGGYETQYF; cdr3_nt: TGTGCCAGCAGTCCCCTCCGACTAGCGGGAGGGTATGAGACCCAGTACTTC
j_call: TRBJ2-3; v_call: TRBV11-2; d_call: -; cdr3_length: 15; clone_size: -; cdr3_aa: CASSLTEASTDTQYF; cdr3_nt: TGTGCCAGCAGCTTAACGGAGGCCAGCACAGATACGCAGTATTTT
j_call: TRBJ2-5; v_call: TRBV3-1/TRBV3-2; d_call: -; cdr3_length: 15; clone_size: -; cdr3_aa: CASSHPGLEQETQYF; cdr3_nt: TGTGCCAGCAGCCATCCCGGACTTGAGCAAGAGACCCAGTACTTC
j_call: TRBJ1-2; v_call: TRBV5-6; d_call: -; cdr3_length: 12; clone_size: -; cdr3_aa: CASSLATGGYTF; cdr3_nt: TGTGCCAGCAGCTTGGCGACGGGAGGCTACACCTTC
j_call: TRBJ1-5; v_call: TRBV3-1/TRBV3-2; d_call: TRBD1; cdr3_length: 14; clone_size: -; cdr3_aa: CASSQGTGNQPQHF; cdr3_nt: TGTGCCAGCAGCCAAGGGACAGGAAATCAGCCCCAGCATTTT